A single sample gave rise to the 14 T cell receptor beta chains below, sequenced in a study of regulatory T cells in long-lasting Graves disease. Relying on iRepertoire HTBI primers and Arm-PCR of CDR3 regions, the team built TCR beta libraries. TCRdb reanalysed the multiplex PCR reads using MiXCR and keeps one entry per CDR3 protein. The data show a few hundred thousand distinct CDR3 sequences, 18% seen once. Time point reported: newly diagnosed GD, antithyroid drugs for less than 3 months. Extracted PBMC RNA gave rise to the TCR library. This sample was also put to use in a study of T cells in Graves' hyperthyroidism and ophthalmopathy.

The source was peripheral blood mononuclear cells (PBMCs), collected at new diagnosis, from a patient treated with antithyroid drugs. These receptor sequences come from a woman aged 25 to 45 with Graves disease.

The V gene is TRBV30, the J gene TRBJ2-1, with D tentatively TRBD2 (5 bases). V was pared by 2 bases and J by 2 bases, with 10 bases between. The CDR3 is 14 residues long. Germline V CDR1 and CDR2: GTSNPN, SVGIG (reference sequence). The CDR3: CAWSPLRAYNEQFF. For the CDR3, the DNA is TGTGCCTGGAGTCCCCTGCGGGCCTACAATGAGCAGTTCTTC.

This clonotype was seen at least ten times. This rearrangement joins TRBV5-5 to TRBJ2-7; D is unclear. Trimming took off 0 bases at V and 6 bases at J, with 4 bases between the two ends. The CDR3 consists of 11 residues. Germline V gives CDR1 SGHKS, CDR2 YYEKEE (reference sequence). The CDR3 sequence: CASSLEFEQYF. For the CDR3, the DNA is TGTGCCAGCAGCTTGGAATTCGAGCAGTACTTC.

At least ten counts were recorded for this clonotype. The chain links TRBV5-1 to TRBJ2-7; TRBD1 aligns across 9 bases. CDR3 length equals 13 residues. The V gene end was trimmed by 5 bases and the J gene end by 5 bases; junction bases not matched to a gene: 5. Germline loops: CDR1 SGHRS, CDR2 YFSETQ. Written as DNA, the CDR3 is TGCGCCAGCAGTTCCGGGACAGGGAACGAGCAGTACTTC. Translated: CASSSGTGNEQYF. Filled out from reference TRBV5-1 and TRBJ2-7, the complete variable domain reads KAGVTQTPRYLIKTRGQQVTLSCSPISGHRSVSWYQQTPGQGLQFLFEYFSETQRNKGNFPGRFSGRQFSNSRSEMNVSTLELGDSALYLCASSSGTGNEQYFGPGTRLTVT.

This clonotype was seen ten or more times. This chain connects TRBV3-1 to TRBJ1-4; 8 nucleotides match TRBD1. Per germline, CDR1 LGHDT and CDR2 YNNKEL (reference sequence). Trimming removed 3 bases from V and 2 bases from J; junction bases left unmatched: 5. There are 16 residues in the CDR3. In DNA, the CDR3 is TGTGCCAGCAGCCACCTGGACAGGGCGACTAATGAAAAACTGTTTTTT. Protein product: CASSHLDRATNEKLFF. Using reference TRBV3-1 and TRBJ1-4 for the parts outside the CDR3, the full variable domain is DTAVSQTPKYLVTQMGNDKSIKCEQNLGHDTMYWYKQDSKKFLKIMFSYNNKELIINETVPNRFSPKSPDKAHLNLHINSLELGDSAVYFCASSHLDRATNEKLFFGSGTQLSVL.

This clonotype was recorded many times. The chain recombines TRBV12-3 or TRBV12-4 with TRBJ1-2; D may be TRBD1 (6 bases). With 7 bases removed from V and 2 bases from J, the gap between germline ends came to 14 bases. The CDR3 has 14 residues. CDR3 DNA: TGTGCCAGCACCTCAGGGGCAGGGAACTATGGCTACACCTTC. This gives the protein CASTSGAGNYGYTF.

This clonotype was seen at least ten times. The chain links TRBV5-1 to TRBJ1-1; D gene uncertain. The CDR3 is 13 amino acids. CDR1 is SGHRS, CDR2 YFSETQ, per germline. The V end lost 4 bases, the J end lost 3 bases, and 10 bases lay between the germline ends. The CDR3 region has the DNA TGCGCCAGCAGCCAAACAGCCTACACTGAAGCTTTCTTT. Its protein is CASSQTAYTEAFF.

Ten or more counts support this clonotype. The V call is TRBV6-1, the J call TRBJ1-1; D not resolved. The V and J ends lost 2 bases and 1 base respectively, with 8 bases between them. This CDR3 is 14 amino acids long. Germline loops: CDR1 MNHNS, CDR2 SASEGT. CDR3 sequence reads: CASSELGGNTEAFF. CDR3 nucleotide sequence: TGTGCCAGCAGTGAACTAGGAGGGAACACTGAAGCTTTCTTT.

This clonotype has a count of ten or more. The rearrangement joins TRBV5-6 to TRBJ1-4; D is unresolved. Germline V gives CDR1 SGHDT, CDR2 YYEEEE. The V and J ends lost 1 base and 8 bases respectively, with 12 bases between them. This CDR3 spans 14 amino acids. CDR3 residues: CASSLPLAREKLFF. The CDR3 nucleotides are TGTGCCAGCAGCTTGCCCTTAGCGCGAGAAAAACTGTTTTTT.

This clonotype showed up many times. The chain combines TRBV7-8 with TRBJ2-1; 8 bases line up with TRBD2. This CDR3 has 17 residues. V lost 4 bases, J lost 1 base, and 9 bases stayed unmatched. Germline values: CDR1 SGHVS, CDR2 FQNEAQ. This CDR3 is CASSYLGSGGSYNEQFF. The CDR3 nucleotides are TGTGCCAGCAGCTACCTAGGAAGCGGGGGATCCTACAATGAGCAGTTCTTC.

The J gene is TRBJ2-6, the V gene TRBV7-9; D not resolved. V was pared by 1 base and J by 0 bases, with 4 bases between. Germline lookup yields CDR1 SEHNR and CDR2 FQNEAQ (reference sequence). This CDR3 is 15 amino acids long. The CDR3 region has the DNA TGTGCCAGCAGCTTAGTGACCTCTGGGGCCAACGTCCTGACTTTC. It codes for CASSLVTSGANVLTF.

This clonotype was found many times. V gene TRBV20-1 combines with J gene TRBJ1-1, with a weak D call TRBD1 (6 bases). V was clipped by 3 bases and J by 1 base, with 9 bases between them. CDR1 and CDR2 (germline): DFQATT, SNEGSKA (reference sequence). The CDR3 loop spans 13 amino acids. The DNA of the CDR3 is TGCAGTGCTAGGTTGGGGGCGAACACTGAAGCTTTCTTT. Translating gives CSARLGANTEAFF.

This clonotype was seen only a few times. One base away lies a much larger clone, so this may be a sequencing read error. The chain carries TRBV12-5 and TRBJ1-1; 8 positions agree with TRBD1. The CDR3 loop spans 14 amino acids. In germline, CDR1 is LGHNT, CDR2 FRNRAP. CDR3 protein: CASGTAGGWTEALF. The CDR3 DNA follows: TGTGCTAGTGGTACCGCAGGGGGCTGGACTGAAGCTCTCTTT.

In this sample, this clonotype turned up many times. The CDR3 DNA is TGTGCCAGCAGCTGGGCAGCGGATGCAACTAATGAAAAACTGTTTTTT. The encoded protein is CASSWAADATNEKLFF. The rearrangement joins TRBV7-6 to TRBJ1-4, with D unclear. The CDR3 has 16 amino acids. Germline CDR1 and CDR2: SGHVS and FNYEAQ. Trimming cost V 4 bases and J 0 bases, with 12 bases left between them.

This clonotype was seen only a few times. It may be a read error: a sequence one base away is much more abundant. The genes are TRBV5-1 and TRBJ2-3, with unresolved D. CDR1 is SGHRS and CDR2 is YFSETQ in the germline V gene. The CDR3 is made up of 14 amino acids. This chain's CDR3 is CASSLVNPTDTHYF. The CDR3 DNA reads TGCGCCAGCAGCTTGGTAAACCCCACAGATACGCATTATTTT.